The following is a T cell receptor beta chain sequence with its context. This specimen belongs to a study of blood T cell repertoires in COVID-19. Overall study context: Researchers got acute and convalescent COVID-19 samples from the United States, Italy and Spain.

Individuals aged about 18 to 100 years were recruited from fewer than 25 US areas. Donors were grouped by their self-reported clinical history. Cohort 3 donors counted as recovered after two negative PCRs, clearance, or resolved symptoms. CDR1 SGHTA and CDR2 FQGTGA come from the germline V gene. The V end was cut by 3 bases, the J end by 4 bases, with 17 bases between. The CDR3 spans 16 residues. Method: immunoSEQ multiplex PCR; TCRdb's copy keeps in-frame clones and lacks some. The repertoire holds some 300,000 clones, with about nine tenths as singletons. The specimen was PBMCs or T cells enriched from blood (not recorded which). The receptor's source is a woman in her thirties or forties who had recovered from COVID-19. The chain uses TRBV7-3 and TRBJ2-3, with D tentatively TRBD2 (7 bases). CDR3 sequence (DNA): TGTGCCAGCAGCTTGCGGGGGCTAGAGCCGGCAGATACGCAGTATTTT. This codes for CASSLRGLEPADTQYF.